Below, 3 T cell receptor beta chains from the same sample are listed, as sequenced in a study of blood T cells in healthy people across ages. Next came a second PCR, run for about 7 to 11 cycles, which used a sample-barcoded 5' primer along with a J-beta primer mix. One entry per CDR3 protein, called by TCRdb with MiXCR from the 5' RACE reads. The sample yields 850,000 to 1,000,000 distinct CDR3 sequences, around 48% seen once. Sequencing was performed on blood. Every receptor here comes from a man younger than 40 in good health.

In its sample, this clonotype was seen a few times. The genes are TRBV12-3 or TRBV12-4 and TRBJ1-5; D remains unclear. Trimming took 3 bases from V and 0 from J, leaving 12 bases between them. CDR3 size: 16 residues. The CDR3 DNA follows: TGTGCCAGCAGTTTGGCTACGATATATAGCAATCAGCCCCAGCATTTT. It codes for CASSLATIYSNQPQHF.

This clonotype was counted only a few times. CDR3 bases: TGTGCCAGCAGTGGGACTAGCGGGACAAGCTCCTACAATGAGCAGTTCTTC. Translating gives CASSGTSGTSSYNEQFF. The chain recombines TRBV12-3 or TRBV12-4 with TRBJ2-1; 13 nucleotides match TRBD2. The length of the CDR3 is 17 residues. J gave up 0 bases and V 5 bases, and 4 bases lay outside the gene matches.

This clonotype was counted between two and nine times. The chain carries TRBV3-1 and TRBJ1-6; D call uncertain. V lost 4 bases, J lost 12 bases, and 13 bases lay in between. This CDR3 region has 13 residues. CDR1 LGHDT and CDR2 YNNKEL come from the germline V gene (reference sequence). The CDR3 region is CASSLGWQRPLHF. CDR3 nucleotides: TGTGCCAGCAGCCTTGGTTGGCAACGACCCCTCCACTTT.